Each of the 22 T cell receptor beta chains below was sequenced from the same sample in a study of T cell repertoires in cytomegalovirus infection. TCRdb recomputed calls from the reads with MiXCR, one row per CDR3 protein. The table includes approximately 300,000 distinct CDR3 sequences, around 25% detected once. Their target antigens are unknown. The sequenced sample was cultured PBMCs, obtained from culture after CMV antigen stimulation. Receptors were obtained from a human donor in good health (CMV status not recorded). Some clones in this sample may be carry-over from other donors' samples.

This chain uses TRBV12-3 or TRBV12-4 with TRBJ1-6; D is undetermined. The CDR3 contains 14 residues. V lost 6 bases to trimming and J lost 0 bases, with 6 bases between them. CDR3 sequence (DNA): TGTGCCAGCAGACAGAGCTCCTATAATTCACCCCTCCACTTT. Its translation: CASRQSSYNSPLHF.

The DNA for the CDR3 is TGTGCCAGCACCTTACTGAATGAGCAGTTCTTC. Its protein is CASTLLNEQFF. The chain is built from TRBV2 and TRBJ2-1; D is ambiguous. The V end lost 7 bases, the J end lost 7 bases, and 8 bases lay between the germline ends. The CDR3 has 11 residues. Germline V gene lookup returns CDR1 SNHLY and CDR2 FYNNEI.

This clonotype was observed a handful of times. The rearrangement uses TRBV6-4 and TRBJ2-1; D uncertain. The germline gives CDR1 MRHNA, CDR2 SNTAGT. Trimming shortened V by 0 bases and J by 4 bases, and 7 bases separated the two germline ends. CDR3 length: 14 amino acids. As DNA, the CDR3 is TGTGCCAGCAGTGACTCGTGGGGATACAATGAGCAGTTCTTC. Translating it yields CASSDSWGYNEQFF.

The chain is built from TRBV6-2 or TRBV6-3 and TRBJ2-7; TRBD2 matches 9 bases. This CDR3 spans 13 amino acids. The V gene end was trimmed by 7 bases and the J gene end by 5 bases; junction bases not matched to a gene: 6. Per the germline V gene, CDR1 is MNHEY and CDR2 is SVGEGT. The CDR3 reads CASILAGANEQYF. The CDR3 DNA reads as TGTGCCAGCATATTAGCGGGAGCAAACGAGCAGTACTTC.

CDR3 in amino acids: CASSLAFGEQFF. The CDR3 DNA reads as TGTGCCAGCAGTTTGGCCTTTGGTGAGCAGTTCTTC. The V call is TRBV6-5, the J call TRBJ2-1; D not resolved. CDR1 MNHEY and CDR2 SVGAGI come from the germline V gene. The CDR3 is 12 amino acids. Trimming pared 4 bases from V and 9 bases from J, leaving 10 bases between.

This clonotype occurred a few times. This chain connects TRBV5-1 to TRBJ2-5, with D hard to call. The length of the CDR3 is 14 residues. Trimming took 5 bases from V and 1 from J, leaving 12 bases between them. Germline-derived CDR1 and CDR2 are SGHRS and YFSETQ. CDR3 protein: CASSIMGSQETQYF. The CDR3 bases are TGCGCCAGCAGTATCATGGGTTCCCAAGAGACCCAGTACTTC.

This clonotype was counted many times. The V call is TRBV27, the J call TRBJ2-3; D ambiguous. From germline, CDR1 is MNHEY and CDR2 SMNVEV (reference sequence). The CDR3 covers 15 residues. The V and J ends lost 3 bases and 5 bases respectively, with 15 bases between them. The CDR3 is CASSFQRGARDTQYF. As DNA, the CDR3 is TGTGCCAGCAGTTTCCAACGAGGAGCTAGAGATACGCAGTATTTT.

The CDR3, as DNA: TGCAGCGTTGACAGGGGGCTCGGCCTCCAAGAGACCCAGTACTTC. Residues: CSVDRGLGLQETQYF. The chain recombines TRBV29-1 with TRBJ2-5; 8 bases are a match to TRBD1. The ends lost 3 bases at V and 1 base at J; junction bases unmatched: 7. Germline assignment: CDR1 SQVTM and CDR2 ANQGSEA. This CDR3 is built from 15 residues.

The sample holds a few counts of this clonotype. This chain links TRBV7-8 with TRBJ2-7, with TRBD2 matching over 10 bases. This CDR3 spans 18 amino acids. The V gene's germline CDR1 is SGHVS and CDR2 FQNEAQ. V dropped 1 base and J dropped 1; count of bases not matched to a gene: 10. The CDR3 coding sequence is TGTGCCAGCAGCTTAGGGGTAACTAGCGGGACATCATCCTACGAGCAGTACTTC. Its protein product is CASSLGVTSGTSSYEQYF.

The chain couples TRBV6-2 or TRBV6-3 to TRBJ2-1, with a possible D match to TRBD2 (5 bases). The germline CDR1 and CDR2 sequences are MNHEY and SVGEGT. CDR3 length equals 14 residues. V shed 4 bases and J shed 3 bases, with 10 bases lying between them. CDR3 loop: CASSWSGNYNEQFF. The CDR3 DNA is TGTGCCAGCAGTTGGAGCGGAAACTACAATGAGCAGTTCTTC.

This chain connects TRBV12-3 or TRBV12-4 to TRBJ1-5; 10 bases map to TRBD1. CDR3 length equals 15 residues. Losses at the gene ends were 6 bases for V and 1 base for J; bases not matched to a gene: 3. The CDR3 DNA reads as TGTGCCAGCAGCCCGGGACAGGGGAGCAATCAGCCCCAGCATTTT. Amino acid sequence: CASSPGQGSNQPQHF.

V gene TRBV7-2 combines with J gene TRBJ2-7; TRBD1 matches 12 bases. Germline V gene sequence: CDR1 SGHTA, CDR2 FQGNSA. V was pared by 5 bases and J by 3 bases, with 5 bases of the junction left unmatched. This CDR3 contains 15 residues. The CDR3 region has the DNA TGTGCCAGCAGCCAGGGACAGGGGGCAGTCTACGAGCAGTACGTC. Protein product: CASSQGQGAVYEQYV.

The chain couples TRBV7-2 to TRBJ2-5; D is perhaps TRBD2 (6 bases). The germline V and J ends were trimmed by 1 base and 4 bases, with 13 bases remaining between them. Germline CDR1 and CDR2: SGHTA and FQGNSA. The CDR3 runs to 15 residues. Written as DNA, the CDR3 is TGTGCCAGCAGCTTAGGTGGAGGGAATCGAGAGACCCAGTACTTC. Encoded protein: CASSLGGGNRETQYF.

V is TRBV6-2 or TRBV6-3 and J is TRBJ2-2, with D hard to call. The V gene's germline CDR1 is MNHEY and CDR2 SVGEGT. V lost 0 bases and J lost 3, with 8 bases in between. The CDR3 consists of 15 residues. This chain's CDR3 is CASSYSFRYTGELFF. The CDR3 nucleotides are TGTGCCAGCAGTTACTCGTTCAGATACACCGGGGAGCTGTTTTTT.

The V call is TRBV5-6, the J call TRBJ1-2, with D possibly matching TRBD1 (6 bases). CDR3 length: 14 amino acids. V lost 0 bases to trimming and J lost 3 bases, with 9 bases between them. The germline V gene encodes CDR1 SGHDT and CDR2 YYEEEE. Written as DNA, the CDR3 is TGTGCCAGCAGCTTGGACGAGGGGGACTATGGCTACACCTTC. Translating gives CASSLDEGDYGYTF.

This clonotype was seen only a few times. The CDR3 is CASSLIARGNTEAFF. The DNA of the CDR3 is TGTGCCAGCAGCTTAATAGCCAGGGGGAACACTGAAGCTTTCTTT. V and J are TRBV11-1 and TRBJ1-1; D is perhaps TRBD1 (6 bases). CDR1 and CDR2 from the germline V gene are SGHAT and FQDESV (reference sequence). V shed 2 bases and J shed 1 base, with 11 bases lying between them. The CDR3 has 15 residues.

DNA for the CDR3: TGTGCCACCAGCCCTGGGGTCCGGGAGCAGTTCTTC. It codes for CATSPGVREQFF. This chain uses TRBV15 with TRBJ2-1; no firm D call. Trimming left V 5 bases short and J 10 bases short, with 12 bases between. CDR3 size: 12 residues. Germline CDR1 reads LNHNV; CDR2 reads YYDKDF (reference sequence).

This clonotype has a handful of counts. The chain couples TRBV7-2 to TRBJ2-7, with 7 nucleotides matching TRBD2. V shed 7 bases, J shed 2 bases, and the junction held 8 bases outside the gene matches. Germline-derived CDR1 and CDR2 are SGHTA and FQGNSA. The CDR3 contains 14 residues. The CDR3 DNA is TGTGCCAGCAAGCTAAGCGGGGCCACCTACGAGCAGTACTTC. It specifies CASKLSGATYEQYF.

The chain carries TRBV10-3 and TRBJ2-5; the D is unclear. With 0 bases removed from V and 5 bases from J, the gap between germline ends came to 16 bases. Germline V gene sequence: CDR1 ENHRY, CDR2 SYGVKD. The CDR3 extends over 16 amino acids. In DNA, the CDR3 is TGTGCCATCAGTGAGTCGAGCCCGGTTTTTCTTGAGACCCAGTACTTC. It encodes CAISESSPVFLETQYF.

This clonotype was seen a handful of times. This chain uses TRBV28 with TRBJ2-2, with a tentative D call TRBD1 (5 bases). The CDR3 runs 15 residues. The germline V gene encodes CDR1 MDHEN and CDR2 SYDVKM. V lost 6 bases and J 2 bases, leaving 13 bases between the germline ends. CDR3 sequence reads: CASSPIDRNTGELFF. As DNA, the CDR3 is TGTGCCAGCAGCCCCATCGACAGAAACACCGGGGAGCTGTTTTTT.

The J gene is TRBJ2-2, the V gene TRBV20-1; D uncertain. V dropped 3 bases and J dropped 1 base, with 9 bases sitting between them. The CDR3 extends over 14 amino acids. Looked up from germline, CDR1 is DFQATT and CDR2 is SNEGSKA (reference sequence). In DNA form, the CDR3 reads TGCAGTGCTAGGCCAGGCGTGAACACCGGGGAGCTGTTTTTT. It translates to CSARPGVNTGELFF.

The V gene is TRBV27, the J gene TRBJ2-3; D is uncertain. CDR3 length equals 13 residues. The V gene's germline CDR1 is MNHEY and CDR2 SMNVEV (reference sequence). The germline V and J ends were trimmed by 3 bases and 2 bases, with 6 bases remaining between them. The CDR3: CASSLQNTDTQYF. CDR3 DNA sequence: TGTGCCAGCAGTTTGCAGAACACAGATACGCAGTATTTT.